This T cell receptor beta chain was identified during a study of T cell responses to AZD1222 COVID-19 vaccine. V was clipped by 2 bases and J by 0 bases, with 10 bases between them. CDR1 is KGHSH and CDR2 is LQKENI in the germline V gene. The CDR3 is 16 residues long. Data came from immunoSEQ multiplex PCR; TCRdb stores just in-frame clones and leaves some out. The sample consists of fewer than 180,000 clones, about 92% of them appearing once. This receptor was taken from an adult who received the AZD1222 COVID-19 vaccine. The sequences come from peripheral blood, collected 28 days after the second AZD1222 dose. The genes are TRBV18 and TRBJ1-4; perhaps TRBD1 as D (5 bases). CDR3: CASSPSAGATNEKLFF. The CDR3 DNA is TGTGCCAGCTCACCATCGGCGGGGGCAACTAATGAAAAACTGTTTTTT.